This T cell receptor (beta chain) appears in the sequencing data of a study of blood T cell repertoires in COVID-19. This CDR3 is built from 13 residues. J gave up 2 bases and V 5 bases, and 3 bases lay outside the gene matches. Germline assignment: CDR1 SGHNT and CDR2 YYREEE (reference sequence). Here immunoSEQ multiplex PCR was the method, and the copy in TCRdb shows in-frame clones only, minus some. The table lists over 300,000 clones, approximately 83% of them singletons, with roughly 2% in the top ten. The clonotype comes from a man under 40 who had recovered from COVID-19. The chain carries TRBV5-4 and TRBJ1-2; TRBD1 agrees at 7 bases. The sequenced sample consisted of PBMCs or T cells enriched from blood (not recorded which). The CDR3 protein is CASRLTGNYGYTF. The CDR3 region has the DNA TGTGCCAGCAGGCTGACAGGGAACTATGGCTACACCTTC.